This is a list of T cell receptor beta chains from one sample in a study of cytomegalovirus exposure and HLA in healthy donors. TCRdb's copy holds only in-frame clones and misses some; the assay was immunoSEQ multiplex PCR. The data show about 140,000 clones, roughly three fifths seen once. The source material was PBMCs. Receptor source: a woman aged 60-75 years in good health and CMV-seronegative. Each CDR3 is given with its conserved first and last residue. D genes are given only for firm matches. A clone size is listed for some rows: how often the clone was seen (once, few, many), or a class if it is expanded.

DNA,CDR3,J,D,size,V
TGTGCCAGTAGTGTTCAGGGGGCCATCTCCTACGAGCAGTACTTC,CASSVQGAISYEQYF,TRBJ2-7,TRBD1,.,TRBV19
TGTGCCAGCCGAGAGGACTACTATGGCTACACCTTC,CASREDYYGYTF,TRBJ1-2,.,.,TRBV6-1
TGTGCCAGCTCACCCAAGACAGGGTCCTATAATTCACCCCTCCACTTT,CASSPKTGSYNSPLHF,TRBJ1-6,TRBD1,.,TRBV18
TGTGCCAGCAGCTTAGCATCCGGGACTAGTCAGTATTTT,CASSLASGTSQYF,TRBJ2-3,TRBD2,.,TRBV7-2
TGTGCCAGCAGCTCCCCCTTTCCGGGACAGGGGTTACACGAGCAGTACTTC,CASSSPFPGQGLHEQYF,TRBJ2-7,TRBD1,.,TRBV5-6
TGTGCCAGCAGCCCTCGGACTGAGAACACCGGGGAGCTGTTTTTT,CASSPRTENTGELFF,TRBJ2-2,.,.,TRBV9
TGTGCCAGCAGTGGGCCCTACAATGAGCAGTTCTTC,CASSGPYNEQFF,TRBJ2-1,.,.,TRBV7-9
TGCGCCAGCAGTCAATCGAGGGAAGCTGGAAACACCATATATTTT,CASSQSREAGNTIYF,TRBJ1-3,.,.,TRBV23-1
TGTGCCAGCAGTTGGACTTTGGTGGCTGAAGCTTTCTTT,CASSWTLVAEAFF,TRBJ1-1,.,few,TRBV6-5
TGTGCCAGCAGCTTAAGCCGAGCGGGGGGGGGCACAGATACGCAGTATTTT,CASSLSRAGGGTDTQYF,TRBJ2-3,TRBD2,.,TRBV7-2
TGCGCCAGCAGCCCGGGACGGGGGGGCACAGATACGCAGTATTTT,CASSPGRGGTDTQYF,TRBJ2-3,TRBD2,.,TRBV5-1
TGTGCCAGCAGCTCCGGGACAGGGGTTACCTACGAGCAGTACTTC,CASSSGTGVTYEQYF,TRBJ2-7,TRBD1,once,TRBV7-6
TGTGCCAGCAAACCTAGGGGTGAGGAGACCCAGTACTTC,CASKPRGEETQYF,TRBJ2-5,.,.,TRBV25-1
TGTGCCAGCAGTTACTCGCTAGCTAACTATGGCTACACCTTC,CASSYSLANYGYTF,TRBJ1-2,.,.,TRBV6-5
TGTGCCAGCTTAGAAGGTAGCTGGTTCTGGTACGAGCAGTACTTC,CASLEGSWFWYEQYF,TRBJ2-7,.,.,TRBV6-1
TGTGCCAGCAGCTCCGGGACTAGCCCCCCCTTAGAGCAGTTCTTC,CASSSGTSPPLEQFF,TRBJ2-1,TRBD2,.,TRBV11-3
TGTGCCAGCAGCTTAGGAGGCAGTAACACTGAAGCTTTCTTT,CASSLGGSNTEAFF,TRBJ1-1,.,once,TRBV11-3
TGTGCCAGCAGCGTTGGGGCTAGCGGCTACGAGCAGTACTTC,CASSVGASGYEQYF,TRBJ2-7,TRBD2,.,TRBV9
TGTGCCAGCAGTTTACCCCCCGGGACAGGGCAAGGAGCTAACTATGGCTACACCTTC,CASSLPPGTGQGANYGYTF,TRBJ1-2,TRBD1,.,TRBV28
TGCGCCAGCAGCTTGGGGGGGCGAACGAACTATGGCTACACCTTC,CASSLGGRTNYGYTF,TRBJ1-2,.,.,TRBV5-1
TGCAGCATCGGGACAGGGGGGAACTATGGCTACACCTTC,CSIGTGGNYGYTF,TRBJ1-2,TRBD1,.,TRBV29-1
TGCGCCAGCAGGGGGCCGAGCGGGGGGTGGAATACGCGGTATTTT,CASRGPSGGWNTRYF,TRBJ2-3,TRBD2,.,TRBV10-1
TGTGCCAGCAGCGCCGGACAATATGGCTACACCTTC,CASSAGQYGYTF,TRBJ1-2,.,few,TRBV14
TGTGCCAGCACGACTAGCGGGAGGAACAATGAGCAGTTCTTC,CASTTSGRNNEQFF,TRBJ2-1,TRBD2,.,TRBV5-4
TGTGCCAGCAGCGGACGCGGGCTAGCGGGGCACAATGAGCAGTTCTTC,CASSGRGLAGHNEQFF,TRBJ2-1,TRBD2,.,TRBV11-3
TGTGCCAGCAGCTTAGCCCCTGCATCCGGAACTAGCCGTAGCACAGATACGCAGTATTTT,CASSLAPASGTSRSTDTQYF,TRBJ2-3,.,few,TRBV7-2
TGTGCCAGCAGTCGGGACACTACCACAGATACGCAGTATTTT,CASSRDTTTDTQYF,TRBJ2-3,.,medium-sized,TRBV28
TGTGCCAGCAGTGCCGACGGGACTAGCGGGGTTGAGCAGTTCTTC,CASSADGTSGVEQFF,TRBJ2-1,TRBD2,.,TRBV2
TGTGCCAGCAGCGTAGAGGTCGGCGGAGAGACCCAGTACTTC,CASSVEVGGETQYF,TRBJ2-5,.,few,TRBV9
TGTGCCAGCAGTCACGGGACAGGGGGCCTAGCTTTCTTT,CASSHGTGGLAFF,TRBJ1-1,TRBD1,.,TRBV5-4
TGTGCCAGCAGCTCAGGGTATAATCAGCCCCAGCATTTT,CASSSGYNQPQHF,TRBJ1-5,.,.,TRBV7-8
TGTGCCAGCAGCGGACGTAGCGGGGGGGCCCACGAGCAGTACTTC,CASSGRSGGAHEQYF,TRBJ2-7,TRBD2,.,TRBV9
TGTGCCAGTAGTCTTGACACCTCCTCTGACGCTTTCTTT,CASSLDTSSDAFF,TRBJ1-1,.,.,TRBV19
TGTGCCAGCAGCTTAGGTGGCGGGACTAGCGGGAGTACGCAGTATTTT,CASSLGGGTSGSTQYF,TRBJ2-3,TRBD2,few,TRBV5-4
TGTGCCAGCAGCCCCTCTGTCCAGTACGAGCAGTACTTC,CASSPSVQYEQYF,TRBJ2-7,.,.,TRBV7-8
TGTGCCAGTAGTATGCCGCGGGTACCCTACGAGCAGTACTTC,CASSMPRVPYEQYF,TRBJ2-7,.,.,TRBV19
TGTGCCAGCAGCTTAGGGACAGTCGACACCGGGGAGCTGTTTTTT,CASSLGTVDTGELFF,TRBJ2-2,.,.,TRBV13
TGTGCCAGCAGCTTGGGGATTGATGGGACAGGGGGTTCCGAGCAGTACTTC,CASSLGIDGTGGSEQYF,TRBJ2-7,TRBD1,few,TRBV5-4